This TCR beta chain was sequenced during a study of blood T cell repertoires in COVID-19. At the level of the study: COVID-19 samples, acute and convalescent, were from the United States, Italy and Spain. T cells, B-cell-depleted T cells, or PBMCs provided the cDNA or gDNA that served as material.

Germline trimming cut 1 base from V and 4 bases from J; bases unmatched to any gene: 6. Germline CDR1 and CDR2: LGHDT and YNNKEL (reference sequence). The CDR3 runs 15 residues. Clinical history reported by participants formed the basis on which cohorts were assigned. In the original workflow: It was from reference gene primer amplification that nucleated cell counts were estimated. Sequencing was performed with immunoSEQ multiplex PCR; in TCRdb, only in-frame clones are kept and a portion is missing. The V and J calls and clone size were taken over from that table, and D and trimming were inferred from the DNA. The sample holds about 330,000 clones; 80% to 90% are singletons and the top ten take 5% to 6%.

This receptor was obtained from a man aged 25-45 years who had recovered from COVID-19. This sequence joins TRBV3-1 (or the pseudogene TRBV3-2) and TRBJ2-7; TRBD1 matches at 8 bases. The sequencing sample was made of PBMCs or T cells enriched from blood (not recorded which). The CDR3 spells CASSQAAGGAYEQYF. DNA for the CDR3: TGTGCCAGCAGCCAAGCGGCAGGGGGCGCTTACGAGCAGTACTTC.